Listed below are T cell receptor beta chains from one sample, sequenced in a study of breast tumors, draining lymph nodes, adjacent tissues. A single record per CDR3 protein comes from TCRdb applying MiXCR to the multiplex PCR reads. The sample contains around 13,000 distinct CDR3 sequences, 55% to 75% of which appear only once. The sequencing sample was made of tumor-adjacent breast tissue. The source of these receptors is a female donor with breast cancer. Some clones in this sample may be carry-over from other donors' samples. The CDR3 runs from the conserved cysteine through the conserved F or W. A D gene is named only where the DNA matches it firmly. Part of the rows lack a size; the others show once, few, many or a class for expanded clones.

>medium-sized|TRBJ2-1|TRBV19|NA
TGTGCCAGTTCCCGAGATCGTTACAATGAGCAGTTCTTC
CASSRDRYNEQFF
>NA|TRBJ2-1|TRBV5-1|TRBD2
TGCGCCAGCAGCTTGGGTATAGCGGGGGAGCCGGATGAGCAGTTCTTC
CASSLGIAGEPDEQFF
>NA|TRBJ2-1|TRBV7-3|TRBD2
TGTGCCAGCAGCTTAACCGGACTAGCGGACAATGAGCAGTTCTTC
CASSLTGLADNEQFF
>medium-sized|TRBJ2-1|TRBV20-1|NA
TGCAGTGCTCTCTTAGCGTTCTCCTACAATGAGCAGTTCTTC
CSALLAFSYNEQFF
>NA|TRBJ2-5|TRBV7-2|NA
TGTGCCAGCAGCTTAGGGTGGGGTAAAGAGACCCAGTACTTC
CASSLGWGKETQYF
>medium-sized|TRBJ2-3|TRBV7-9|NA
TGTGCCAGCAGCTTAGGACTGGATTCCACAGATACGCAGTATTTT
CASSLGLDSTDTQYF
>few|TRBJ2-1|TRBV29-1|TRBD2
TGCAGCGTCTGGACTAGCGGGGTCGTTGAGCAGTTCTTC
CSVWTSGVVEQFF
>NA|TRBJ2-1|TRBV20-1|TRBD2
TGCAGTGCTATCGCGGGGGACGCCTACAATGAGCAGTTCTTC
CSAIAGDAYNEQFF
>many|TRBJ2-7|TRBV18|NA
TGTGCCAGCTCTGCTGCCTACGAGCAGTACTTC
CASSAAYEQYF
>NA|TRBJ2-7|TRBV4-1|TRBD1
TGCGCCAGCAGCGGGACAGGCTACGAGCAGTACTTC
CASSGTGYEQYF
>NA|TRBJ1-1|TRBV12-3/TRBV12-4|NA
TGTGCCAGCAGGGAACAGGCCCGGGAAGCTTTCTTT
CASREQAREAFF
>many|TRBJ2-3|TRBV12-3/TRBV12-4|NA
TGTGCCAGCAGGGGAGCCGCAGATACGCAGTATTTT
CASRGAADTQYF
>NA|TRBJ2-5|TRBV7-7|NA
TGTGCTAGCAGCTTAGATCGACAGGCTCAGACCCAGTACTTC
CASSLDRQAQTQYF
>NA|TRBJ2-7|TRBV6-4|NA
TGTGCCAGCAATTGGAGGGGGGGGTCTTCCGAGCAGTACTTC
CASNWRGGSSEQYF
>few|TRBJ1-2|TRBV7-2|TRBD1
TGTGCCAGCAGCTTAGTCACAGGGGGGAACTATGGCTACACCTTC
CASSLVTGGNYGYTF
>NA|TRBJ1-6|TRBV27|NA
TGTGCCAGCAGCACACCGGGGGTTTCACCCCTCCACTTT
CASSTPGVSPLHF
>NA|TRBJ2-3|TRBV10-3|NA
TGTGCCATCAGTGCTGTCCGAGATACGCAGTATTTT
CAISAVRDTQYF
>many|TRBJ2-7|TRBV28|TRBD1
TGTGCCAGCAGTTTAGGGACAGGTCGTTCCGAGCAGTACTTC
CASSLGTGRSEQYF
>once|TRBJ2-7|TRBV11-2|NA
TGTGCCAGCAGCTTAGGAATAGCCTCGGGCGACGAGCAGTACTTC
CASSLGIASGDEQYF
>NA|TRBJ2-7|TRBV7-2|TRBD1
TGTGCCAGCAGCTTCGGGACAGGGTTGGGCGAGCAGTACTTC
CASSFGTGLGEQYF
>medium-sized|TRBJ2-1|TRBV14|TRBD2
TGTGCCAGCAGCCAAGGGACTAGCGGGGGCAATGAGCAGTTCTTC
CASSQGTSGGNEQFF
>NA|TRBJ2-1|TRBV5-1|TRBD2
TGCGCCAGCAGCTTGGAACTAGCGTCTTCCTACAATGAGCAGTTCTTC
CASSLELASSYNEQFF